A single sample gave rise to the 17 T cell receptor beta chains below, sequenced in a study of blood T cell repertoires in COVID-19. The repertoire was sequenced with immunoSEQ multiplex PCR; TCRdb's copy has only in-frame clones and lacks some. The sample holds about 400,000 clones, roughly 86% seen once. The sequenced sample consisted of peripheral blood. These receptors were obtained from a human donor in a cohort sampled during active COVID-19.

This rearrangement joins TRBV18 to TRBJ2-1; 8 bases are a match to TRBD1. Germline CDR1 reads KGHSH; CDR2 reads LQKENI. Unmatched junction bases numbered 8, after V lost 1 base and J lost 6 bases. CDR3 length: 16 residues. Here the CDR3 DNA reads TGTGCCAGCTCACCACGGACAGGGAACGCGATCAATGAGCAGTTCTTC. Its protein is CASSPRTGNAINEQFF.

The chain joins TRBV27 to TRBJ1-2; D is ambiguous. V was pared by 4 bases and J by 0 bases, with 12 bases between. CDR1 is MNHEY, CDR2 SMNVEV, per germline (reference sequence). The CDR3 length is 15 residues. In DNA form, the CDR3 reads TGTGCCAGCAGTTCCCGGGATTTAGCTAACTATGGCTACACCTTC. This codes for CASSSRDLANYGYTF.

J is TRBJ2-3 and V is TRBV7-9; 14 bases fit TRBD2. The V segment lost 3 bases and the J segment 4 bases; nucleotides outside the gene matches: 9. CDR1 is SEHNR, CDR2 FQNEAQ, per germline (reference sequence). The CDR3 is 18 amino acids. This chain's CDR3 is CASSFLGLAGGEADTQYF. DNA for the CDR3: TGTGCCAGCAGCTTCTTAGGACTAGCGGGGGGAGAGGCAGATACGCAGTATTTT.

The rearrangement joins TRBV3-1 (or the pseudogene TRBV3-2) to TRBJ2-7; D gene ambiguous. The CDR3 is made up of 14 amino acids. In germline, CDR1 is LGHDT, CDR2 YNNKEL (reference sequence). Trimming took off 0 bases at V and 3 bases at J, with 9 bases between the two ends. The CDR3 DNA reads TGTGCCAGCAGCCAAGAATCCGGCGGCTACGAGCAGTACTTC. Translation gives CASSQESGGYEQYF.

The rearrangement uses TRBV5-1 and TRBJ2-3, with TRBD2 matching over 9 bases. CDR3 length: 18 residues. The V gene's germline CDR1 is SGHRS and CDR2 YFSETQ. V was pared by 0 bases and J by 0 bases, with 8 bases of the junction left unmatched. As DNA, the CDR3 is TGCGCCAGCAGCTTGGCGGTAGCGGGGGTTACTAGCACAGATACGCAGTATTTT. Amino acid sequence: CASSLAVAGVTSTDTQYF. The full variable domain, its missing parts supplied by reference TRBV5-1 and TRBJ2-3, is KAGVTQTPRYLIKTRGQQVTLSCSPISGHRSVSWYQQTPGQGLQFLFEYFSETQRNKGNFPGRFSGRQFSNSRSEMNVSTLELGDSALYLCASSLAVAGVTSTDTQYFGPGTRLTVL.

The rearrangement joins TRBV6-5 to TRBJ2-7; 11 positions agree with TRBD1. J was trimmed by 3 bases and V by 5 bases; bases with no gene match: 6. The CDR3 covers 15 residues. The V gene's germline CDR1 is MNHEY and CDR2 SVGAGI. The CDR3 sequence: CASSSVGTGGYEQYF. In DNA, the CDR3 is TGTGCCAGCAGTAGCGTCGGGACAGGGGGCTACGAGCAGTACTTC.

The CDR3 sequence is CASSLADSGNTIYF. The CDR3, as DNA: TGTGCCAGCAGCTTGGCGGACTCTGGAAACACCATATATTTT. The chain combines TRBV7-2 with TRBJ1-3; D unclear. The CDR3 has 14 residues. V gave up 3 bases and J gave up 0 bases, with 6 bases separating them. Germline lookup yields CDR1 SGHTA and CDR2 FQGNSA.

The chain links TRBV2 to TRBJ2-2; TRBD2 matches 7 bases. Per the germline V gene, CDR1 is SNHLY and CDR2 is FYNNEI. This CDR3 comprises 15 residues. The V segment lost 6 bases and the J segment 5 bases; nucleotides outside the gene matches: 9. The CDR3 spells CASSQTGGFTGELFF. The CDR3 DNA reads as TGTGCCAGCAGCCAAACGGGGGGTTTTACCGGGGAGCTGTTTTTT.

The genes are TRBV19 and TRBJ2-5; 9 nucleotides align to TRBD2. The CDR3 is made up of 15 amino acids. Germline loops: CDR1 LNHDA, CDR2 SQIVND (reference sequence). Unmatched junction bases numbered 7, after V lost 6 bases and J lost 2 bases. In DNA form, the CDR3 reads TGTGCCAGTAGCCTACTAGCGGGCCGACAAGAGACCCAGTACTTC. Its translation is CASSLLAGRQETQYF.

This rearrangement joins TRBV6-4 to TRBJ1-1, with 9 bases aligning to TRBD1. The CDR3 runs to 13 residues. The germline V gene encodes CDR1 MRHNA and CDR2 SNTAGT. J lost 12 bases, V lost 5 bases, and 10 bases had no gene match. The CDR3 sequence is CASSTTRTGATFF. CDR3 DNA: TGTGCCAGCAGTACTACTCGGACAGGGGCGACTTTCTTT.

The chain combines TRBV7-9 with TRBJ1-6; D might be TRBD1 (6 bases). The CDR3 spans 14 residues. Trimming removed 1 base at V and 7 bases at J, with 8 bases between. Germline loops: CDR1 SEHNR, CDR2 FQNEAQ (reference sequence). CDR3: CASSLETGNSPLHF. Here the CDR3 DNA reads TGTGCCAGCAGCTTAGAGACAGGCAATTCACCCCTCCACTTT.

With respect to this clone: One junction end does not reproduce the germline sequence, and a read error may be involved. V and J are TRBV27 and TRBJ2-3, with D tentatively TRBD2 (6 bases). The CDR3 spans 15 residues. Germline lookup yields CDR1 MNHEY and CDR2 SMNVEV (reference sequence). The CDR3 bases are TGCGCCAGCAGTTTATTGGGGACTAGCACAGATACGCAGTATTTT. It specifies CASSLLGTSTDTQYF.

The table lists this clone with a count of one. V gene TRBV28 combines with J gene TRBJ2-7; no clear D gene. Germline V gene data show CDR1 as MDHEN and CDR2 as SYDVKM. The CDR3 runs 13 residues. V was cut by 6 bases and J by 2 bases, with 11 bases left in between. CDR3 loop: CASSPQSTYEQYF. DNA of the CDR3: TGTGCCAGCAGCCCACAGAGTACCTACGAGCAGTACTTC. Combining the CDR3 with reference TRBV28 and TRBJ2-7 gives the whole variable domain DVKVTQSSRYLVKRTGEKVFLECVQDMDHENMFWYRQDPGLGLRLIYFSYDVKMKEKGDIPEGYSVSREKKERFSLILESASTNQTSMYLCASSPQSTYEQYFGPGTRLTVT.

DNA for the CDR3: TGTGCCAGCTCAATACTCGGGACTCAGGTCTACACCTTC. It specifies CASSILGTQVYTF. The rearrangement joins TRBV18 to TRBJ1-2; D is perhaps TRBD1 (5 bases). The CDR3 covers 13 residues. The V and J ends lost 5 bases and 10 bases respectively, with 17 bases between them. Per germline, CDR1 KGHSH and CDR2 LQKENI.

This rearrangement joins TRBV3-1 (or the pseudogene TRBV3-2) to TRBJ2-5; possibly TRBD1 for D (5 bases). The V gene's germline CDR1 is LGHDT and CDR2 YNNKEL (reference sequence). The CDR3 is 13 amino acids. V was clipped by 4 bases and J by 5 bases, with 11 bases between them. CDR3 region: CASSRGQRETQYF. The CDR3, as DNA: TGTGCCAGCAGCCGAGGACAACGGGAGACCCAGTACTTC.

The chain couples TRBV2 to TRBJ1-4, with TRBD1 identical over 9 bases. The CDR3 spans 14 residues. The V gene end was trimmed by 5 bases and the J gene end by 7 bases; junction bases not matched to a gene: 5. Germline V gene data show CDR1 as SNHLY and CDR2 as FYNNEI. The CDR3 loop reads CASSQQGAREKLFF. In nucleotides, the CDR3 is TGTGCCAGCAGTCAACAGGGGGCGCGTGAAAAACTGTTTTTT.

This clone was seen only once. The chain uses TRBV15 and TRBJ1-4; TRBD1 might be the D (5 bases). Trimming removed 2 bases from V and 4 bases from J, with 14 bases in between. This CDR3 has 16 residues. Germline-derived CDR1 and CDR2 are LNHNV and YYDKDF (reference sequence). The CDR3 sequence is CATSRTTEGNNEKLFF. The CDR3 DNA sequence: TGTGCCACCAGCAGAACGACAGAAGGGAATAATGAAAAACTGTTTTTT.